Reported below is one T cell receptor (beta chain). This sample is part of a study of blood T cell repertoires in COVID-19. As for the study in general: Samples of COVID-19 (acute and convalescent) were obtained from the United States, Italy and Spain. T cells, B-cell-depleted T cells, or PBMCs provided the cDNA or gDNA that served as material.

In the study's own analysis: Amplification with reference gene primers provided the estimates of nucleated cell counts. The assay was immunoSEQ multiplex PCR, and TCRdb's table has in-frame clones only and misses some. The V and J calls and the clone size are those of that table, but D and trimming were determined from the DNA. The sample yields some 110,000 clones, 82% seen once. Trimming pared 1 base from V and 2 bases from J, leaving 13 bases between. Per germline, CDR1 SGHDT and CDR2 YYEEEE. CDR3 length equals 16 residues. The sample was peripheral blood. The clonotype originates from a woman aged 70-85 years with acute or convalescent COVID-19. The chain has TRBV5-6 and TRBJ1-5, with a tentative D call TRBD1 (6 bases). The CDR3 region is CASSLMAGDRNQPQHF. Here the CDR3 DNA reads TGTGCCAGCAGCTTGATGGCAGGGGACCGCAATCAGCCCCAGCATTTT.